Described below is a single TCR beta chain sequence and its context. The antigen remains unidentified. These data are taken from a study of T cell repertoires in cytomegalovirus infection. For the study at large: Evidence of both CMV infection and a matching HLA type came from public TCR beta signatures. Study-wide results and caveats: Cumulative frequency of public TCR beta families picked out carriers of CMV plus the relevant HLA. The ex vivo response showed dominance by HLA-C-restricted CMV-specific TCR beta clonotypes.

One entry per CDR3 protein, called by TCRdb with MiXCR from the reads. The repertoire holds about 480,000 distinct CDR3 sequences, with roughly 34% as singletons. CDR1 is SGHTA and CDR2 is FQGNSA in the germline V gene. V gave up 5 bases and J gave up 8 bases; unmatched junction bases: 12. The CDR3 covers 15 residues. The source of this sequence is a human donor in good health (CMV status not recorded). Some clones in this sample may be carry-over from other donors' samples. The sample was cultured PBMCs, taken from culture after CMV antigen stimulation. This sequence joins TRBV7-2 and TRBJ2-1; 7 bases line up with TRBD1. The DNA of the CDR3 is TGTGCCAGCAGCACCCAGACAGGGTGGGTAGATGAGCAGTTCTTC. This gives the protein CASSTQTGWVDEQFF. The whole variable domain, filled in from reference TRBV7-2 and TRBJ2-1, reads GAGVSQSPSNKVTEKGKDVELRCDPISGHTALYWYRQSLGQGLEFLIYFQGNSAPDKSGLPSDRFSAERTGGSVSTLTIQRTQQEDSAVYLCASSTQTGWVDEQFFGPGTRLTVL.